This section outlines one T cell receptor (beta chain) sequence together with its context. CDR3 length: 14 residues. The germline gives CDR1 DFQATT, CDR2 SNEGSKA (reference sequence). V shed 0 bases and J shed 4 bases, with 12 bases lying between them. In Susac syndrome patients, recently defined diagnostic criteria for definite or probable disease were met. With random hexamers, reverse transcription was performed on about 0.5 to 1 ug of RNA. TCR beta CDR3 was amplified by immunoSEQ multiplex PCR. This amplification extended across 54 Vbeta and 13 Jbeta segments. One entry per CDR3 protein results from TCRdb running MiXCR on the immunoSEQ multiplex PCR reads. The sample consists of 210,000 or so distinct CDR3 sequences, 94% of them appearing once. This sample is part of a study of CD8 T cells in Susac syndrome. Study background: Patients with Susac syndrome were therapy-naive, treated with corticosteroids, or treated with intravenous immunoglobulin alone when blood was collected.

This rearrangement joins TRBV20-1 to TRBJ1-2, with unresolved D. The sequenced material came from CD4+ T cells from PBMCs. The receptor comes from a human donor with Susac syndrome. The CDR3 loop is CSARDLGETYGYTF. The CDR3 nucleotides are TGCAGTGCTAGAGATTTGGGTGAAACCTATGGCTACACCTTC.